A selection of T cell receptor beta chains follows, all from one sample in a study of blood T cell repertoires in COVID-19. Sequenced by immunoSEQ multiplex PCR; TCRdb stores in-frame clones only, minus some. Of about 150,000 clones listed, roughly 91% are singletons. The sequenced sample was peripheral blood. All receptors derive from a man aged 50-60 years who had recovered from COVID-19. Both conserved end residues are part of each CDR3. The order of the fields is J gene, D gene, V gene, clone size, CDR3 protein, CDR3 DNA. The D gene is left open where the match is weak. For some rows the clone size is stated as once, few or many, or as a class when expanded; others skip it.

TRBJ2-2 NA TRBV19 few CASSQLNTGELFF TGTGCCAGTAGTCAACTGAACACCGGGGAGCTGTTTTTT
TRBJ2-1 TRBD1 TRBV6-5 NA CASSYGTGGPDEQFF TGTGCCAGCAGTTACGGGACAGGGGGTCCCGATGAGCAGTTCTTC
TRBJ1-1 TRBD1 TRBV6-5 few CASSYSGQMNTEAFF TGTGCCAGCAGTTACTCGGGACAGATGAACACTGAAGCTTTCTTT
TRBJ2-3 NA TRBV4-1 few CASSQDNRETDTQYF TGCGCCAGCAGCCAAGATAACAGGGAGACAGATACGCAGTATTTT
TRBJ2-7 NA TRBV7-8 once CASSGRDNSYEQYF TGTGCCAGCAGCGGACGGGACAACTCCTACGAGCAGTACTTC
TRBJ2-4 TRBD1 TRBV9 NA CASSARQGAMGDIQYF TGTGCCAGCAGCGCCCGACAGGGGGCGATGGGAGACATTCAGTACTTC
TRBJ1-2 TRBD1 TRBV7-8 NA CASSLGTVSNYGYTF TGTGCCAGCAGCTTGGGGACAGTCTCTAACTATGGCTACACCTTC
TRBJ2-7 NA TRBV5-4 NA CASSSKGGRASYEQYF TGTGCCAGCAGCTCAAAGGGGGGGCGGGCCTCCTACGAGCAGTACTTC
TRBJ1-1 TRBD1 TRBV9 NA CASSVTGGGNTEAFF TGTGCCAGCAGCGTAACAGGGGGTGGAAACACTGAAGCTTTCTTT
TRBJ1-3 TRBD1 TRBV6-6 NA CASSPGLSGTGGSGNTIYF TGTGCCAGCAGTCCCGGATTATCGGGGACAGGGGGCTCTGGAAACACCATATATTTT
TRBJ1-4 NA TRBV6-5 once CASRGRETGQGKLFF TGTGCCAGCAGGGGGAGGGAGACGGGTCAAGGGAAACTGTTTTTT
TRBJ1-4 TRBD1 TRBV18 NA CASSLGQGLNEKLFF TGTGCCAGCTCACTAGGACAGGGCCTTAATGAAAAACTGTTTTTT